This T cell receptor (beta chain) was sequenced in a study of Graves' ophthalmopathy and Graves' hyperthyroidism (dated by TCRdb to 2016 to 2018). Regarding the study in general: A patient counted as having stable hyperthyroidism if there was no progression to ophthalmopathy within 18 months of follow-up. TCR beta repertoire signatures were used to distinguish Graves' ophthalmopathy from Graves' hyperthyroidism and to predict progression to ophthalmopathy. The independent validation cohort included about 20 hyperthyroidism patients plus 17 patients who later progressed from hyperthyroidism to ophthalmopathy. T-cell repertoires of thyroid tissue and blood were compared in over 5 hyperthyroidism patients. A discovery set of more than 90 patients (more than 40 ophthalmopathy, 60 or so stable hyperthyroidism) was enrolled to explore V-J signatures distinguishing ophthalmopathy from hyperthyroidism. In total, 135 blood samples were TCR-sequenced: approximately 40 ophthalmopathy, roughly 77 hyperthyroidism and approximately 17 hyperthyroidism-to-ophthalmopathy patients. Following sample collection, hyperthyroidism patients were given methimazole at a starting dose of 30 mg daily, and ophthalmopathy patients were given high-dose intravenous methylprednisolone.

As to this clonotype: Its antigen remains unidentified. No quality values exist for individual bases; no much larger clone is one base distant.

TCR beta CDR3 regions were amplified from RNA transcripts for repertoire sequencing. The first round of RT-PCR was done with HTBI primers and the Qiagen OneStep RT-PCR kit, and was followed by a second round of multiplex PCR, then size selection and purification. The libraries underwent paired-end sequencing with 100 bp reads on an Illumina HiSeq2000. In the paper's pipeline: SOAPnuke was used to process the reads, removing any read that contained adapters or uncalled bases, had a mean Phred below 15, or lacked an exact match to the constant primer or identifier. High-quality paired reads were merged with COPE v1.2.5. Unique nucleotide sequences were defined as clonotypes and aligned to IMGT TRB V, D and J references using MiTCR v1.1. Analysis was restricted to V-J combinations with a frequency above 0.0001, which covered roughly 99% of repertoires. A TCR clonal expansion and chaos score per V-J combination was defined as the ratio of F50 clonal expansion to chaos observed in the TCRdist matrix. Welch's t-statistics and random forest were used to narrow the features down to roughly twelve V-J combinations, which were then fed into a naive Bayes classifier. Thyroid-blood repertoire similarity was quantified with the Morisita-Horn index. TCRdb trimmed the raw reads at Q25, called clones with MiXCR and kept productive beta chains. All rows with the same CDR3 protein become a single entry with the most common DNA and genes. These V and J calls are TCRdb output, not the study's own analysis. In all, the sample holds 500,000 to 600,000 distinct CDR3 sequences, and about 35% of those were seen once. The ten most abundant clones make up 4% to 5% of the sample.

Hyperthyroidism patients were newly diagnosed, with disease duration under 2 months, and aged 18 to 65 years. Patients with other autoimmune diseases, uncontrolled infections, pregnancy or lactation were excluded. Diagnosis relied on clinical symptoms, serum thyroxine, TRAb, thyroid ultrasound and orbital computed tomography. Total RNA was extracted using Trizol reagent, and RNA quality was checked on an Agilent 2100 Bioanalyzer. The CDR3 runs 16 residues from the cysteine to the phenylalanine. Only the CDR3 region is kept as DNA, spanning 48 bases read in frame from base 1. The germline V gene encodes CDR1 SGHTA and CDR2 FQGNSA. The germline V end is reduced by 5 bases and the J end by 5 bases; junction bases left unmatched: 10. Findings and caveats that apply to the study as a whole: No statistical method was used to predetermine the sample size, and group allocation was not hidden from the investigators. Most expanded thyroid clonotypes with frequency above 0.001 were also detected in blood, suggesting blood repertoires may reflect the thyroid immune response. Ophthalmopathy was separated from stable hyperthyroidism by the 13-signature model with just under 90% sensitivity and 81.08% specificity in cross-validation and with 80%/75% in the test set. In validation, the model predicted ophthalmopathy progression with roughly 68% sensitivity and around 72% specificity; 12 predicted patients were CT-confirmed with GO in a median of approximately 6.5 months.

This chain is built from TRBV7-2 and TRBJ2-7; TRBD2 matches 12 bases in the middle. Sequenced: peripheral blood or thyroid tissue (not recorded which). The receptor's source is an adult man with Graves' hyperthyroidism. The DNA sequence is TGTGCCAGCAGCCCAGCTCTAGCGGGGGGGCACCACGAGCAGTACTTC. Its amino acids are CASSPALAGGHHEQYF.